This entry lists 5 T cell receptor beta chains sequenced from one sample in a study of T cell responses to AZD1222 COVID-19 vaccine. Clones were sequenced by immunoSEQ multiplex PCR, and TCRdb holds only the in-frame ones, with some missing. Here the sample spans some 120,000 clones, around 85% being singletons. The sequencing here drew on peripheral blood, taken on day 0 of MenACWY control vaccination. The receptors stem from an adult in good health.

The chain carries TRBV19 and TRBJ2-1; 7 bases match TRBD1. The junction had 10 bases not matched to a gene; V was cut back by 5 bases and J by 6 bases. The CDR3 totals 15 residues. The V gene's germline CDR1 is LNHDA and CDR2 SQIVND (reference sequence). This CDR3 reads CASSQDRRILNEQFF. The CDR3 region has the DNA TGTGCCAGTAGTCAGGACAGGCGGATCCTCAATGAGCAGTTCTTC.

The chain links TRBV7-8 to TRBJ2-7; maybe TRBD2 (6 bases). This CDR3 comprises 12 residues. CDR1 and CDR2 from the germline V gene are SGHVS and FQNEAQ. V was shortened by 10 bases and J by 3 bases, with 13 bases between the two germline ends. CDR3: CATGVEGYEQYF. The CDR3 DNA reads TGTGCCACGGGGGTCGAGGGCTACGAGCAGTACTTC.

Remarks on this clone: Other DNA sequences in the sample encode the same CDR3. The J gene is TRBJ1-5, the V gene TRBV12-3 or TRBV12-4; the D gene is possibly TRBD1 (5 bases). CDR3 length: 13 amino acids. V lost 8 bases and J lost 9, with 17 bases in between. DNA of the CDR3: TGTGCCAGCTCCCTGGGGGGGAGGGGGCCCCAGCATTTT. Translating it yields CASSLGGRGPQHF.

J is TRBJ2-5 and V is TRBV7-9, with D perhaps TRBD1 (6 bases). The V gene's germline CDR1 is SEHNR and CDR2 FQNEAQ (reference sequence). The CDR3 is made up of 15 amino acids. V was pared by 3 bases and J by 4 bases, with 15 bases between. In nucleotides, the CDR3 is TGTGCCAGCAGCTTGAGGACAGCAGGTATAGAGACCCAGTACTTC. This sequence encodes CASSLRTAGIETQYF.

The chain joins TRBV21-1 to TRBJ2-7. TRBV21-1 is reported as a pseudogene. The CDR3 has 15 residues. CDR3 bases: TGTGCCAGCAGCCCGACCTTTTGGCCCCGCTACGAGCAGTACTTC. Its translation is CASSPTFWPRYEQYF.